The 23 T cell receptor beta chains below all came from one sample that was sequenced in a study of post-analysis software for immune sequencing data. The antigens of these receptors remain unknown. Study-wide points: The study found TRBV5-6, TRBV5-1 and TRBV20-1 among 5 or 6 TRBV segments more frequent in patients than controls.

Incorporated into the TCR beta cDNA libraries were unique molecular identifiers, which served to reduce PCR and sequencing biases. TCRdb reprocessed the PCR reads with MiXCR, giving one entry per CDR3 protein. The repertoire has over 700,000 distinct CDR3 sequences, 30% of them found once; the top ten carry around 0.56%. Sequencing used blood. All receptors derive from a girl aged 5 to 17 with multiple sclerosis.

The chain employs TRBV7-2 and TRBJ2-1; 10 bases fit TRBD2. Germline lookup yields CDR1 SGHTA and CDR2 FQGNSA. V trimming: 4 bases; J trimming: 5 bases; junction bases outside the gene matches: 5. The CDR3 length is 15 residues. CDR3 nucleotide sequence: TGTGCCAGCAGCTCCCTCGGACTAGCGGACAATGAGCAGTTCTTC. Its translation: CASSSLGLADNEQFF.

This clonotype was observed a handful of times. The DNA for the CDR3 is TGTGCCAGCTCACCTACAGGGCCCTCCTACGAGCAGTACTTC. Amino acid sequence: CASSPTGPSYEQYF. The rearrangement links TRBV18 to TRBJ2-7; a possible D gene is TRBD1 (6 bases). Germline V CDR1 and CDR2: KGHSH, LQKENI. V was trimmed by 3 bases and J by 0 bases, leaving 9 bases between them. This CDR3 contains 14 residues.

This rearrangement joins TRBV18 to TRBJ2-1, with D perhaps matching TRBD2 (5 bases). V dropped 3 bases and J dropped 4 bases, with 10 bases sitting between them. The CDR3 sequence is 14 residues long. Germline V gene data show CDR1 as KGHSH and CDR2 as LQKENI. As DNA, the CDR3 is TGTGCCAGCTCACCCTCGGACTCGTACAATGAGCAGTTCTTC. Translated: CASSPSDSYNEQFF.

This clonotype has ten or more counts. The chain recombines TRBV10-3 with TRBJ2-1, with D perhaps TRBD2 (6 bases). CDR3 length: 14 amino acids. Germline CDR1 reads ENHRY; CDR2 reads SYGVKD. Trimming removed 2 bases at V and 9 bases at J, with 14 bases between. This CDR3 reads CAISEKGPRGEQFF. The CDR3 nucleotides read TGTGCCATCAGTGAGAAGGGACCGCGGGGTGAGCAGTTCTTC.

In DNA form, the CDR3 reads TGTGCCAGCAGTTACCTCGGAGGACAGGGCACAGATACGCAGTATTTT. Translation gives CASSYLGGQGTDTQYF. The chain links TRBV6-2 or TRBV6-3 to TRBJ2-3; TRBD1 aligns across 7 bases. The CDR3 totals 16 residues. V trimming: 2 bases; J trimming: 1 base; junction bases outside the gene matches: 6. Germline loops: CDR1 MNHEY, CDR2 SVGEGT.

The gene calls are TRBV27 and TRBJ2-1, with 10 bases matching TRBD1. The trim removed 5 bases at V and 10 bases at J, leaving 8 bases unmatched. The germline V gene encodes CDR1 MNHEY and CDR2 SMNVEV (reference sequence). The CDR3 is made up of 14 amino acids. Here the CDR3 reads CASSIWTGGGEQFF. As DNA, the CDR3 is TGTGCCAGCAGTATATGGACAGGGGGAGGGGAGCAGTTCTTC.

The chain has TRBV2 and TRBJ2-1; the match to TRBD2 covers 11 bases. Germline-derived CDR1 and CDR2 are SNHLY and FYNNEI. The CDR3 loop spans 15 amino acids. The ends lost 4 bases at V and 4 bases at J; junction bases unmatched: 3. The CDR3 nucleotides read TGTGCCAGCAGTGGCCGACTAGCGGGGTACAATGAGCAGTTCTTC. Translated: CASSGRLAGYNEQFF.

The chain has TRBV20-1 and TRBJ2-5; 7 positions agree with TRBD2. V was clipped by 6 bases and J by 3 bases; unmatched bases: 13. From germline, CDR1 is DFQATT and CDR2 SNEGSKA (reference sequence). The CDR3 totals 15 residues. The CDR3, as DNA: TGCAGTGCCTCGGAGGATAGCGGGCTAAAAGAGACCCAGTACTTC. This codes for CSASEDSGLKETQYF.

This clonotype was seen repeatedly, ten times or more. CDR3 in amino acids: CSVDSSPSGANVLTF. In nucleotides, the CDR3 is TGCAGCGTTGATTCCAGCCCATCTGGGGCCAACGTCCTGACTTTC. This chain joins TRBV29-1 and TRBJ2-6; no clear D. Per the germline V gene, CDR1 is SQVTM and CDR2 is ANQGSEA. The CDR3 spans 15 residues. V lost 3 bases and J 1 base, leaving 10 bases between the germline ends.

The chain recombines TRBV5-1 with TRBJ2-3; 13 bases map to TRBD2. Germline V CDR1 and CDR2: SGHRS, YFSETQ. The CDR3 spans 17 residues. V was clipped by 3 bases and J by 3 bases; unmatched bases: 7. CDR3 nucleotides: TGCGCCAGCAGCTGGGGACTAGCGGGGCCTTGGACAGATACGCAGTATTTT. This codes for CASSWGLAGPWTDTQYF.

This clonotype was recorded once. This chain links TRBV6-1 with TRBJ2-7; 8 bases align to TRBD1. Per the germline V gene, CDR1 is MNHNS and CDR2 is SASEGT. J gave up 3 bases and V 11 bases, and 9 bases lay outside the gene matches. This CDR3 comprises 13 residues. DNA of the CDR3: TGTGCCTCTGACAGGGGTAGTAACTACGAGCAGTACTTC. Amino acids: CASDRGSNYEQYF.

This clonotype appeared a few times. This chain connects TRBV4-1 to TRBJ1-5; maybe TRBD1 (6 bases). The germline V and J ends were trimmed by 2 bases and 4 bases, with 15 bases remaining between them. The CDR3 is 16 residues long. The germline V gene has CDR1 MGHRA and CDR2 YSYEKL. CDR3 protein: CASSQLYTGQNQPQHF. The DNA of the CDR3 is TGCGCCAGCAGCCAATTATACACAGGACAGAATCAGCCCCAGCATTTT.

CDR3 residues: CSVRQGAPGERFF. In DNA, the CDR3 is TGCAGCGTGCGGCAGGGAGCCCCGGGGGAACGGTTTTTT. The chain recombines TRBV29-1 with TRBJ1-4; a possible D gene is TRBD1 (5 bases). Germline CDR1 SQVTM, CDR2 ANQGSEA. V was shortened by 6 bases and J by 16 bases, with 24 bases between the two germline ends. The CDR3 length is 13 residues.

This clonotype was observed a few times. The CDR3 nucleotides are TGCAGTGCTAGATCGGGGACTAGCGTGAGTGTGAACGAGCAGTACTTC. It codes for CSARSGTSVSVNEQYF. The V and J genes are TRBV20-1 and TRBJ2-5; TRBD2 agrees at 10 bases. Near its end, the DNA agrees better with TRBJ2-7, so the J call may be wrong. This CDR3 spans 16 amino acids. Germline loops: CDR1 DFQATT, CDR2 SNEGSKA (reference sequence).

This clonotype was detected a few times. The J gene is TRBJ1-2, the V gene TRBV20-1, with TRBD1 matching over 7 bases. The germline V gene encodes CDR1 DFQATT and CDR2 SNEGSKA (reference sequence). The CDR3 has 14 residues. With V trimmed by 2 bases and J by 6 bases, 9 bases remained unmatched. DNA of the CDR3: TGCAGTGCTAGATCATTCGGGACAGCGGATGGCTACACCTTC. Its translation is CSARSFGTADGYTF.

The table lists this clonotype with a few counts. The chain joins TRBV4-2 to TRBJ1-2; 7 bases match TRBD1. The V gene's germline CDR1 is LGHNA and CDR2 YNFKEQ. Trimming at V came to 10 bases and at J to 2 bases, leaving 4 bases not matched to a gene. The CDR3 loop spans 12 amino acids. CDR3 residues: CATLGQNYGYTF. In DNA form, the CDR3 reads TGTGCCACCCTGGGACAGAACTATGGCTACACCTTC.

V gene TRBV29-1 combines with J gene TRBJ2-7; D not certain. Germline CDR1 SQVTM, CDR2 ANQGSEA. The V end lost 2 bases, the J end lost 10 bases, and 15 bases lay between the germline ends. CDR3 length: 12 residues. In DNA form, the CDR3 reads TGCAGCGTTGAATATGGGCAAGAGAGCCAGTACTTC. Amino acid sequence: CSVEYGQESQYF.

In this sample, this clonotype turned up many times. This sequence joins TRBV7-2 and TRBJ2-4, with D perhaps being TRBD1 or TRBD2 (5 bases each). The germline CDR1 and CDR2 sequences are SGHTA and FQGNSA. V was cut by 5 bases and J by 10 bases, with 21 bases left in between. The CDR3 is 15 residues long. The CDR3 bases are TGTGCCAGCAGCCCCCCGACCGGGACGACTGTAATTCAGTACTTC. It is translated as CASSPPTGTTVIQYF.

This clonotype appeared once. This chain links TRBV20-1 with TRBJ2-7; possible D gene TRBD1, 6 bases. From germline, CDR1 is DFQATT and CDR2 SNEGSKA (reference sequence). Trimming stripped 2 bases from V and 5 bases from J, with 19 bases between. This CDR3 has 15 amino acids. CDR3 protein: CSARSNRDPRHEQYF. CDR3 sequence (DNA): TGCAGTGCTAGATCCAACAGGGATCCCCGGCACGAGCAGTACTTC.

This clonotype has only a few counts. This sequence joins TRBV6-6 and TRBJ2-3, with TRBD1 matching 7 bases. V dropped 5 bases and J dropped 1; count of bases not matched to a gene: 12. Germline-derived CDR1 and CDR2 are MNHNY and SVGAGI (reference sequence). The CDR3 sequence is 17 residues long. The CDR3 sequence is CASSQRTGSLGTDTQYF. The DNA for the CDR3 is TGTGCCAGCAGTCAACGGACAGGCTCCCTCGGCACAGATACGCAGTATTTT.

This clonotype has only a few counts. One end of the junction varies from germline; a read error may be responsible. The chain is built from TRBV10-2 and TRBJ2-7, with 8 bases lining up with TRBD2. CDR3 size: 14 residues. Germline values: CDR1 WSHSY, CDR2 SAAADI. CDR3 loop: CASGESGRRYEQYF. The CDR3, as DNA: TGCGCCAGCGGTGAAAGCGGGAGACGGTACGAGCAGTACTTC.

This clonotype was found many times. The chain links TRBV6-6 to TRBJ2-7, with D possibly matching TRBD2 (6 bases). V lost 5 bases and J lost 3, with 14 bases in between. The CDR3 runs 14 residues. Germline-derived CDR1 and CDR2 are MNHNY and SVGAGI (reference sequence). CDR3 amino acids: CASSRPAGFYEQYF. CDR3 DNA sequence: TGTGCCAGCAGTCGCCCGGCGGGATTCTACGAGCAGTACTTC.

Only a few counts were recorded for this clonotype. The chain has TRBV6-1 and TRBJ2-1, with TRBD2 identical over 11 bases. Germline CDR1 reads MNHNS; CDR2 reads SASEGT. Trimming cost V 5 bases and J 2 bases; bases outside gene matches: 8. This CDR3 has 17 amino acids. Here the CDR3 reads CASSSTSGSPPYNEQFF. CDR3 in DNA: TGTGCCAGCAGTAGTACTAGCGGGAGCCCCCCCTACAATGAGCAGTTCTTC.